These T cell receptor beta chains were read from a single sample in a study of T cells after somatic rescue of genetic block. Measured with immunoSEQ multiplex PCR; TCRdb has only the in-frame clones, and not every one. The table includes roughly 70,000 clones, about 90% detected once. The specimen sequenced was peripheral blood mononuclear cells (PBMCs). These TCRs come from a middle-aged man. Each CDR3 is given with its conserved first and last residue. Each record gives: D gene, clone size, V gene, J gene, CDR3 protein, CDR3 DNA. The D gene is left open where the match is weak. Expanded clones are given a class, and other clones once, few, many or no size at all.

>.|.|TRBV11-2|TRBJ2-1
CASSLDLDLGYNEQFF
TGTGCCAGCAGCTTAGATCTGGACCTCGGGTACAATGAGCAGTTCTTC
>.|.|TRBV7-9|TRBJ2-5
CASSRALGTYQETQYF
TGTGCCAGCAGCAGGGCCCTCGGGACGTACCAAGAGACCCAGTACTTC
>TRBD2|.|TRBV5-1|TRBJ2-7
CASSWSGTPYEQYF
TGCGCCAGCAGCTGGAGCGGGACGCCATACGAGCAGTACTTC
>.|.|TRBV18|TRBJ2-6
CASSAPYSVGANVLTF
TGTGCCAGCTCAGCTCCCTACTCTGTTGGGGCCAACGTCCTGACTTTC
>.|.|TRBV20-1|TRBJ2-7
CSATGPYEQYF
TGCAGTGCTACCGGACCCTACGAGCAGTACTTC
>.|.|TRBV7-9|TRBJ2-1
CASSGGSSYNEQFF
TGTGCCAGCAGCGGAGGTAGCTCCTACAATGAGCAGTTCTTC
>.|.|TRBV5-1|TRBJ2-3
CASSEGPDSTDTQYF
TGCGCCAGCAGCGAGGGACCAGATAGCACAGATACGCAGTATTTT
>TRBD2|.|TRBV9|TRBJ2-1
CASSVVEWTSGANEQFF
TGTGCCAGCAGCGTAGTGGAATGGACTAGCGGGGCCAATGAGCAGTTCTTC
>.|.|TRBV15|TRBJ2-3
CATSRVASSTDTQYF
TGTGCCACCAGCAGAGTAGCGTCGAGCACAGATACGCAGTATTTT
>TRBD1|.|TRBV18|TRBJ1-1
CASSPGTGGLTEAFF
TGTGCCAGCTCCCCCGGGACAGGGGGCCTCACTGAAGCTTTCTTT
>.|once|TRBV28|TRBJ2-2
CASIRSANTGELFF
TGTGCCAGCATCAGGAGCGCGAACACCGGGGAGCTGTTTTTT
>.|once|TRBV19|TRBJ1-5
CASRDSRKSNQPQHF
TGTGCCAGTAGAGACAGTCGGAAAAGCAATCAGCCCCAGCATTTT
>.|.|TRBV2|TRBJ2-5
CASRAPGETQYF
TGTGCCAGCAGAGCCCCAGGGGAGACCCAGTACTTC
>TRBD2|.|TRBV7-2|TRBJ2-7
CASSSLAGRGSYEQYF
TGTGCCAGCAGCTCACTAGCGGGAAGAGGGTCCTACGAGCAGTACTTC
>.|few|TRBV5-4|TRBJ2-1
CASSSLRASSYNEQFF
TGTGCCAGCAGCAGTCTACGGGCGAGCTCCTACAATGAGCAGTTCTTC
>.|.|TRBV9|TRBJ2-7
CASSAGSPLEQYF
TGTGCCAGCAGCGCAGGATCCCCTCTCGAGCAGTACTTC
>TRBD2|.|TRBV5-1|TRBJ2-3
CASRPGTSGFTDTQYF
TGCGCCAGCAGACCCGGGACTAGCGGATTCACAGATACGCAGTATTTT
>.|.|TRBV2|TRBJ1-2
CASSEMKGKVQGYTF
TGTGCCAGCAGTGAAATGAAGGGAAAGGTGCAAGGCTACACCTTC
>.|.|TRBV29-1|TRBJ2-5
CSVGEETQYF
TGCAGCGTTGGAGAAGAGACCCAGTACTTC
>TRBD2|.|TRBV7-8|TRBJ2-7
CASSFIYPGLVAGYEQYF
TGTGCCAGCAGCTTCATATACCCCGGACTAGTTGCGGGCTACGAGCAGTACTTC
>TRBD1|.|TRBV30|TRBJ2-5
CAWRWTGQETQYF
TGTGCCTGGAGGTGGACAGGGCAGGAGACCCAGTACTTC
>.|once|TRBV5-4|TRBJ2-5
CASSLRRFQGGLTETQYF
TGTGCCAGCAGCTTGCGAAGGTTCCAGGGGGGCCTGACGGAGACCCAGTACTTC